This record looks at one T cell receptor beta chain sequence and its context. The antigen is unknown. This record belongs to a study of OX40 agonist ivuxolimab in advanced cancers. Study-level background: People who had prior anti-PD-1, anti-PD-L1 or anti-CTLA-4 therapy could take part, and about 37% had some. Partial responses were achieved by three patients, of whom one had hepatocellular carcinoma and two had cutaneous melanoma.

Points from the study as a whole: CD8+ T cells showed, on average, more clonal expansion than CD4+ cells.

Trimming cost V 10 bases and J 2 bases, with 15 bases left between them. Germline V CDR1 and CDR2: MNHEY, SMNVEV (reference sequence). This CDR3 contains 14 residues. Using immunoSEQ multiplex PCR, the repertoire was profiled, and TCRdb retains in-frame clones only, with some absent. The sample gives tens of thousands of clones, more than 80% of which show up once; roughly 13% is in the top ten. The origin of this receptor is an adult with an advanced solid tumor such as melanoma, head and neck, liver or kidney cancer. The chain has TRBV27 and TRBJ1-5; D remains ambiguous. This sample comprised CD4+ or CD8+ T cells sorted from blood, obtained in a trial of the OX40 agonist ivuxolimab. CDR3 DNA: TGTGCCACCCGATTTGGTAGTGGCAATCAGCCCCAGCATTTT. Protein product: CATRFGSGNQPQHF.